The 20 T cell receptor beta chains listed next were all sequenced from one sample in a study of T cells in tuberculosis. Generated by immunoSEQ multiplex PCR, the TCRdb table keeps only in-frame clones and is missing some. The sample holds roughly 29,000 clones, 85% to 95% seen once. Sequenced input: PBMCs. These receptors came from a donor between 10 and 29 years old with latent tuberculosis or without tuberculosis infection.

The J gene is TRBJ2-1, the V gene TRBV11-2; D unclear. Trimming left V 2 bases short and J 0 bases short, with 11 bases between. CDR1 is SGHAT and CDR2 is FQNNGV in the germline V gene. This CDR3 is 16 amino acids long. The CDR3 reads CASSLSRASSYNEQFF. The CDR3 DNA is TGTGCCAGCAGCTTATCTCGAGCGAGCTCCTACAATGAGCAGTTCTTC.

The CDR3 DNA follows: TGTGCCAGCAGCTTAGGCGGGTGGGAGGGCCCCCCCGGGATCTTCGGTGAGCAGTTCTTC. Translation gives CASSLGGWEGPPGIFGEQFF. This sequence joins TRBV11-3 and TRBJ2-1, with 7 nucleotides matching TRBD2. Germline-derived CDR1 and CDR2 are SGHNT and YENEEA. The J segment lost 9 bases and the V segment lost 1 base, leaving 24 bases of the junction unmatched. The CDR3 length is 20 residues.

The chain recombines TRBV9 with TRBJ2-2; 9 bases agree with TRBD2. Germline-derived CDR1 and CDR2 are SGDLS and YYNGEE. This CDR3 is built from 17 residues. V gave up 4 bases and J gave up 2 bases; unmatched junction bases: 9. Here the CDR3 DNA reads TGTGCCAGCAGCCCATTACCTAGCGGGGTTAACACCGGGGAGCTGTTTTTT. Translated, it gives CASSPLPSGVNTGELFF.

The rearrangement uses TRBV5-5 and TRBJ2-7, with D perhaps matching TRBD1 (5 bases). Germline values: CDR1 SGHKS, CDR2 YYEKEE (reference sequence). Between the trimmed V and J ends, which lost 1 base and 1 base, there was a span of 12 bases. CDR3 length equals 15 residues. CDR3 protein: CASSLMLRGSYEQYF. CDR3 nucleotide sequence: TGTGCCAGCAGCTTGATGTTAAGGGGATCCTACGAGCAGTACTTC.

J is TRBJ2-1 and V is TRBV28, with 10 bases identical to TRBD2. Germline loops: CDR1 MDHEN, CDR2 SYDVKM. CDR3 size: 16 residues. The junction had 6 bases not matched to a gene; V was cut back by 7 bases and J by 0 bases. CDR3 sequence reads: CASTRAGGSSYNEQFF. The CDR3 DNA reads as TGTGCCAGCACTAGAGCGGGAGGGAGCTCCTACAATGAGCAGTTCTTC.

As DNA, the CDR3 is TGCGCCAGCAGCTTGGGGTCAGGGGGTTATGGCTACACCTTC. Protein sequence: CASSLGSGGYGYTF. The rearrangement uses TRBV5-1 and TRBJ1-2, with 7 bases lining up with TRBD1. J lost 5 bases, V lost 0 bases, and 4 bases had no gene match. CDR1 is SGHRS and CDR2 is YFSETQ in the germline V gene. The CDR3 length is 14 residues.

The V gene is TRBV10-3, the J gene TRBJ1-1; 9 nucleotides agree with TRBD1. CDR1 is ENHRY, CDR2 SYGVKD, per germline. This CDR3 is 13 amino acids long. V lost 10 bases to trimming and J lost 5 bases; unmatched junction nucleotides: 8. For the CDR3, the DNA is TGTGCCACCCGGGACAGGGTTGTAACTGAAGCTTTCTTT. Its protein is CATRDRVVTEAFF.

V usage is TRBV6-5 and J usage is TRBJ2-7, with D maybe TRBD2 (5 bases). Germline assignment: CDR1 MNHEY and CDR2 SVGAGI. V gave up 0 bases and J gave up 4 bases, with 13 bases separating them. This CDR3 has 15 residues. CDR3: CASSYSPLSGYEQYF. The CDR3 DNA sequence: TGTGCCAGCAGTTACTCTCCGCTCTCGGGATACGAGCAGTACTTC.

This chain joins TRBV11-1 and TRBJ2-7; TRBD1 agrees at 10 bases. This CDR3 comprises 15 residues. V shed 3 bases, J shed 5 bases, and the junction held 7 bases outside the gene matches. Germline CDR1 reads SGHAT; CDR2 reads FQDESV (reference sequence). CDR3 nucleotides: TGTGCCAGCAGCTTCCGGGACAGGGGTACCAACGAGCAGTACTTC. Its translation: CASSFRDRGTNEQYF.

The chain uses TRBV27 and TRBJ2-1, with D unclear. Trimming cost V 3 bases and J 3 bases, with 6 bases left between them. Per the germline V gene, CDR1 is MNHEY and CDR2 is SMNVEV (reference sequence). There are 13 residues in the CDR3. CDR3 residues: CASSLGNYNEQFF. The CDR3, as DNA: TGTGCCAGCAGTTTGGGCAACTACAATGAGCAGTTCTTC.

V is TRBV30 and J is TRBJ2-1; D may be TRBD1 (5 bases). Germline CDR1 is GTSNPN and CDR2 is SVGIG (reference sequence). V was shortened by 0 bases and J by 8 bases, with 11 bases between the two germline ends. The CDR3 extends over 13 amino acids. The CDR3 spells CAWSVRGSDEQFF. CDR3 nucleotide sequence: TGTGCCTGGAGTGTTAGGGGTTCGGATGAGCAGTTCTTC.

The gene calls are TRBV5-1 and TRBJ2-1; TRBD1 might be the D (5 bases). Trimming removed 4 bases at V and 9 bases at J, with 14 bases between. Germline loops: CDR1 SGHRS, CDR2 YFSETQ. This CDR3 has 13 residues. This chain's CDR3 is CASSDQGSGEQFF. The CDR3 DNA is TGCGCCAGCAGCGACCAGGGCTCAGGTGAGCAGTTCTTC.

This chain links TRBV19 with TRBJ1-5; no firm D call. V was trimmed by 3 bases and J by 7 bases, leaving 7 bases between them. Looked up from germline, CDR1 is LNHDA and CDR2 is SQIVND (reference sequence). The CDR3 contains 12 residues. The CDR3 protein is CASSMLGQPQHF. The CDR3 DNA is TGTGCCAGTAGTATGCTCGGGCAGCCCCAGCATTTT.

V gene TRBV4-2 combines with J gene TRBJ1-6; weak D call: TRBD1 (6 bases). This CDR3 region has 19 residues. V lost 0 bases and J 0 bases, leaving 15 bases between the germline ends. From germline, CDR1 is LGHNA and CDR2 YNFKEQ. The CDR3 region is CASSQDQGLRSSYNSPLHF. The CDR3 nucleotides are TGTGCCAGCAGCCAAGACCAGGGGCTGAGGAGCTCCTATAATTCACCCCTCCACTTT.

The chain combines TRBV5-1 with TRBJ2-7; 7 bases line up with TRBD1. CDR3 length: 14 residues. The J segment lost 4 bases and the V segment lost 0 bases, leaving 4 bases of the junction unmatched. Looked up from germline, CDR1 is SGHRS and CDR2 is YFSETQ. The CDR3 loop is CASSLDPGQYEQYF. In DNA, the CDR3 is TGCGCCAGCAGCTTGGACCCGGGACAGTACGAGCAGTACTTC.

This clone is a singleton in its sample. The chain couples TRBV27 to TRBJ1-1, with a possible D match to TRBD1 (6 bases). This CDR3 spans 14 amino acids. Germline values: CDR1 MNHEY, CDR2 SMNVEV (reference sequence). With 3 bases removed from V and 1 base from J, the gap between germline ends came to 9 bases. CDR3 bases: TGTGCCAGCAGTTTCCTACAGGGGAACACTGAAGCTTTCTTT. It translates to CASSFLQGNTEAFF.

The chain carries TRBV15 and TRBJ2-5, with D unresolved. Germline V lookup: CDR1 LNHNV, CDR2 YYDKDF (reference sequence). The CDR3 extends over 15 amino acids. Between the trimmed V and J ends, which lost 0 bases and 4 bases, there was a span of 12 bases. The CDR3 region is CATSRDSGLRETQYF. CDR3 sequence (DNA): TGTGCCACCAGCAGAGATTCCGGGTTGAGAGAGACCCAGTACTTC.

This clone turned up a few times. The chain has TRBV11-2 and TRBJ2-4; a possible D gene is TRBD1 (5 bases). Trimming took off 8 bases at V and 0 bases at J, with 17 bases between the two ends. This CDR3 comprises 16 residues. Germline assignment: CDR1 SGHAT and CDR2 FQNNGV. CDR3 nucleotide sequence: TGTGCCAGCTGTGATGGGGCGGAACTAGCCAAAAACATTCAGTACTTC. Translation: CASCDGAELAKNIQYF.

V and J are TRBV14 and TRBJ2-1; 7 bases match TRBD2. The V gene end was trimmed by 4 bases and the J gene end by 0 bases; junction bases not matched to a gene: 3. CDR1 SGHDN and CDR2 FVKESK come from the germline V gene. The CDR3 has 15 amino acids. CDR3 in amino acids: CASSPWGGSYNEQFF. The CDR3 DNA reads TGTGCCAGCAGCCCGTGGGGGGGCTCCTACAATGAGCAGTTCTTC.

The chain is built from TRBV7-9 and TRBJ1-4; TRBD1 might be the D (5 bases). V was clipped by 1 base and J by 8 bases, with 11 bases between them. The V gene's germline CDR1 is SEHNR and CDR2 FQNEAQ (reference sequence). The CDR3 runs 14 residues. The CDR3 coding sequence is TGTGCCAGCAGCTTAGGCAGGGTATCGGAAAAACTGTTTTTT. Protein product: CASSLGRVSEKLFF.